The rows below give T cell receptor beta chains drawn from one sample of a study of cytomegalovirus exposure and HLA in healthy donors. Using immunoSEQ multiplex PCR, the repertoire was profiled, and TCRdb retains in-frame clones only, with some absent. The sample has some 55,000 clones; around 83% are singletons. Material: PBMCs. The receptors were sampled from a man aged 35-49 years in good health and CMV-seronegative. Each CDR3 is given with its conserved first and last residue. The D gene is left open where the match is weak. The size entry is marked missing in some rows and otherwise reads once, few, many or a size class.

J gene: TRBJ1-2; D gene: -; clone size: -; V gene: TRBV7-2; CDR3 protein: CASSLDRVAGYTF; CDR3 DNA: TGTGCCAGCAGCTTAGATAGGGTAGCGGGCTACACCTTC
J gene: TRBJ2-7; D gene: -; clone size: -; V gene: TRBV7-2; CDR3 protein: CASSLGRAYEQYF; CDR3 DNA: TGTGCCAGCAGCTTAGGCAGGGCCTACGAGCAGTACTTC
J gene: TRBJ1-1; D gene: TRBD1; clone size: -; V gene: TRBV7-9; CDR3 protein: CASSIGTGVSHTEAFF; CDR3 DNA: TGTGCCAGCAGCATTGGGACAGGGGTGTCTCACACTGAAGCTTTCTTT
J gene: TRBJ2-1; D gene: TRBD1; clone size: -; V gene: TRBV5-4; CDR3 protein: CASSSGTGRYNEQFF; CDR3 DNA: TGTGCCAGCAGCTCAGGGACAGGGAGATACAATGAGCAGTTCTTC
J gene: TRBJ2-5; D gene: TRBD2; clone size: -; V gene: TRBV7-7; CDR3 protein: CASSFASGVQETQYF; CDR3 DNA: TGTGCCAGCAGCTTCGCTAGCGGGGTCCAAGAGACCCAGTACTTC
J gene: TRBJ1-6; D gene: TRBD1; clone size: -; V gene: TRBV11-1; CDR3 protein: CASSLKQGNSPLHF; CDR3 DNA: TGTGCCAGCAGCTTGAAACAGGGGAATTCACCCCTCCACTTT
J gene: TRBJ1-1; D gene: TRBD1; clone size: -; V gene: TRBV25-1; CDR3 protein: CASSEIAGQGRTEAFF; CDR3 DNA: TGTGCCAGCAGTGAAATTGCCGGACAGGGTAGGACTGAAGCTTTCTTT
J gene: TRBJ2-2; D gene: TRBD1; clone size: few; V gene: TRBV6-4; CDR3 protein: CASSATGGGSGELFF; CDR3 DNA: TGTGCCAGCAGTGCCACAGGGGGAGGTTCCGGGGAGCTGTTTTTT
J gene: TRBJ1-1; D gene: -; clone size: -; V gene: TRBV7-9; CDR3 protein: CASSLFTAEEAFF; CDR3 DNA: TGTGCCAGCAGCTTATTTACCGCGGAGGAAGCTTTCTTT
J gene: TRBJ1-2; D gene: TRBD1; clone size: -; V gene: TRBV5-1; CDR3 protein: CASSLVAGGGYGYTF; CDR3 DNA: TGCGCCAGCAGCTTGGTGGCAGGGGGCGGCTATGGCTACACCTTC
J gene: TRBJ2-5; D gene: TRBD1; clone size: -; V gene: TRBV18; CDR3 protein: CASSPGTGRLSGTQYF; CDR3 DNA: TGTGCCAGCTCACCCGGGACAGGGAGGCTTTCTGGGACCCAGTACTTC
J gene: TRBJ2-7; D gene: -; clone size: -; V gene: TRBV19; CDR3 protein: CASRGVYEQYF; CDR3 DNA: TGTGCCAGTAGGGGAGTGTACGAGCAGTACTTC
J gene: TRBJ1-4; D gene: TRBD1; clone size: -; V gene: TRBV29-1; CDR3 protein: CSVDRGGGEKLFF; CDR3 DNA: TGCAGCGTCGACAGGGGAGGGGGTGAAAAACTGTTTTTT
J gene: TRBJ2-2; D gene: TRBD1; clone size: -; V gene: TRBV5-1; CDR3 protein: CASSLGDRGNTGELFF; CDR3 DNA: TGCGCCAGCAGCTTGGGGGACAGGGGTAACACCGGGGAGCTGTTTTTT
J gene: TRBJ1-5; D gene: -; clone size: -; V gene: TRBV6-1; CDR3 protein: CASSVLGGRSNQPQHF; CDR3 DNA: TGTGCCAGCAGTGTTCTCGGGGGTAGAAGCAATCAGCCCCAGCATTTT
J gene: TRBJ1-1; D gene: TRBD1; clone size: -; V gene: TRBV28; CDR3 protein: CASSPLTGRGTEAFF; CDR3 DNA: TGTGCCAGCAGTCCATTGACAGGGCGAGGCACTGAAGCTTTCTTT
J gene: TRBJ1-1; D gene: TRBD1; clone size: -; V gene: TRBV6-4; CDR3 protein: CASSPGQGTEAFF; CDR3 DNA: TGTGCCAGCAGTCCGGGACAGGGGACTGAAGCTTTCTTT
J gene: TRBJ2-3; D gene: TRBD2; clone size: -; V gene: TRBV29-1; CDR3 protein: CSAERHTSGGPNRRYTQYF; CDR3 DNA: TGCAGCGCCGAACGACACACTAGCGGGGGGCCCAATAGGAGATATACGCAGTATTTT
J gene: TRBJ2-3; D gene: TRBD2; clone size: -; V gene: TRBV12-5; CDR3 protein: CASGPWTSGGTQYF; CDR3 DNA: TGTGCTAGTGGACCCTGGACTAGCGGTGGTACGCAGTATTTT
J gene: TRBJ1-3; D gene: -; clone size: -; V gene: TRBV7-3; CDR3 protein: CASSPAGWADTIYF; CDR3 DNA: TGTGCCAGCAGCCCCGCAGGGTGGGCGGACACCATATATTTT
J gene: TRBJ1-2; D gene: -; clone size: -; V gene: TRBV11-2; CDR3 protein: CASSPSYGYTF; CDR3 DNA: TGTGCCAGCAGCCCATCATATGGCTACACCTTC
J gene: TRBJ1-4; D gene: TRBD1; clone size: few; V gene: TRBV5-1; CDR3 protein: CASSMNRGRDEKLFF; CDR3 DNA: TGCGCCAGCAGCATGAACAGGGGGCGGGATGAAAAACTGTTTTTT
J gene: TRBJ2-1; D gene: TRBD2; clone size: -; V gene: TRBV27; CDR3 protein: CASSPGLAGDNEQFF; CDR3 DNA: TGTGCCAGCAGTCCTGGGCTAGCGGGGGACAATGAGCAGTTCTTC
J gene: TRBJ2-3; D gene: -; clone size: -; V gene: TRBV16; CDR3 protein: CASSQSSWASTDTQYF; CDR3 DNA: TGTGCCAGCAGCCAATCCTCATGGGCAAGCACAGATACGCAGTATTTT
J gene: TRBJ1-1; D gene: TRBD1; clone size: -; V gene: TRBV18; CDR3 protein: CASSPTGFLSGNTEAFF; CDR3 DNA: TGTGCCAGCTCACCGACAGGGTTTCTTAGTGGGAACACTGAAGCTTTCTTT
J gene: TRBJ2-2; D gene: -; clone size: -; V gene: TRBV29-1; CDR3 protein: CSVSPESTGELFF; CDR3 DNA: TGCAGCGTTTCTCCCGAGTCCACCGGGGAGCTGTTTTTT